This entry features one T cell receptor (beta chain) sequence. Seattle researchers signed up patients amid active infection and tracked them longitudinally. The sample comes from a study of blood T cell repertoires in COVID-19. Across the whole study: Material from acute and convalescent COVID-19 was sourced from the United States, Italy and Spain. Sources were T cells, B-cell-depleted T cells, or PBMCs; the material itself was cDNA or gDNA.

In the authors' methods: How many nucleated cells were present was estimated from reference gene primer amplification. Measured with immunoSEQ multiplex PCR; TCRdb has only the in-frame clones, and not every one. V, J and clone size are taken as reported in that table, and D and trimming were inferred from the DNA itself. Of about 160,000 clones in the sample, about four fifths are singletons; the top ten hold more than 6.5%. The V gene's germline CDR1 is SEHNR and CDR2 FQNEAQ (reference sequence). V dropped 0 bases and J dropped 7 bases, with 10 bases sitting between them. The CDR3 runs 15 residues.

The clonotype comes from a woman aged 55-70 years with COVID-19, enrolled during active disease. Source material: peripheral blood. The V gene is TRBV7-9, the J gene TRBJ1-6; maybe TRBD1 (6 bases). The CDR3 protein is CASSLANRANSPLHF. The CDR3 DNA sequence: TGTGCCAGCAGCTTAGCGAACAGGGCGAATTCACCCCTCCACTTT.